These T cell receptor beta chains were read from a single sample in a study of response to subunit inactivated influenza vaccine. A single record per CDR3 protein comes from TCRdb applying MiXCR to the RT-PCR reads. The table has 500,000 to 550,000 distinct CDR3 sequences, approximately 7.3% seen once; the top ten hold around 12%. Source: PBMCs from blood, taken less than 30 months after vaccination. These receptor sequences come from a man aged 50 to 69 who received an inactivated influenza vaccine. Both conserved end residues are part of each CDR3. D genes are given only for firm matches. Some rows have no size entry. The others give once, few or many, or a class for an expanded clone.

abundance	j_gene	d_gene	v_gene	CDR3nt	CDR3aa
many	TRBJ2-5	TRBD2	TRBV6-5	TGTGCCAGCAGTTACGGAGTAGCGGGGGGGGTAGAGACCCAGTACTTC	CASSYGVAGGVETQYF
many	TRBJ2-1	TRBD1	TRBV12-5	TGTGCTAGTGGTTCGATACACAGGGGTGCGGACAATGAGCAGTTCTTC	CASGSIHRGADNEQFF
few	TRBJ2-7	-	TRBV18	TGTGCCAGCTCACCCCTCGGGGTGGGGGAGCAGTACTTC	CASSPLGVGEQYF
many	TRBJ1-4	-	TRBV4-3	TGCGCCAGCAGCTTTGGGGCAGGGGCGGGCGGTGAAAAACTGTTTTTT	CASSFGAGAGGEKLFF
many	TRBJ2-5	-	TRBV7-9	TGTGCCAGCAGCTTTTCCCAAGAGACCCAGTACTTC	CASSFSQETQYF
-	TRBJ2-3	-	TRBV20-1	TGCAGTGCCTTGTCAGGGGATAGCACAGATACGCAGTATTTT	CSALSGDSTDTQYF
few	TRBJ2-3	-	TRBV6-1	TGTGCCAGCAGAAAAGTCGGAGATACGCAGTATTTT	CASRKVGDTQYF
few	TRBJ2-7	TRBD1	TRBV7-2	TGTGCCAGCAGCTCAGACAGGGGTCCTGCCTACGAGCAGTACTTC	CASSSDRGPAYEQYF
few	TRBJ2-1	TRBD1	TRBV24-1	TGTGCCACCAGTGCCCGGGACAGGGGTCGTGAGCAGTTCTTC	CATSARDRGREQFF
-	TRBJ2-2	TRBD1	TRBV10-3	TGTGCCATCTGGGGCGGCAGGGACAGGGGGCTGTCCGGGGAGCTGTTTTTT	CAIWGGRDRGLSGELFF
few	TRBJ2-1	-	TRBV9	TGTGCCAGCAGCTCCGGATTCGGGGTTTACAATGAGCAGTTCTTC	CASSSGFGVYNEQFF
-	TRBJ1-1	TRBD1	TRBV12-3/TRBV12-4	TGTGCCAGCGGATTTTCCGGGACAGTCATAAGGACTGAAGCTTTCTTT	CASGFSGTVIRTEAFF
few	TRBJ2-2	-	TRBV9	TGTGCCAGCAGCGTAGGGACGGGGGTTCTCACCGGGGAGCTGTTTTTT	CASSVGTGVLTGELFF
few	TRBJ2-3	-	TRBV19	TGTGCCAGTAGTGCCCTCCTAGACGGATTTAGCACAGATACGCAGTATTTT	CASSALLDGFSTDTQYF
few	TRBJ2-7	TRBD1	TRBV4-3	TGCGCCAGCAGCCAAGCTCATCGGGGGACAGGGATCTACGAGCAGTACTTC	CASSQAHRGTGIYEQYF
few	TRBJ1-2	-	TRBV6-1	TGTGCCAGCAGGGCCGGGACACCCGCTAATGGCTACACCTTC	CASRAGTPANGYTF
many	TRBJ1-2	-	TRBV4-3	TGCGCCAGCAGCCAAGATCTTGGGACACATTATGGCTACACCTTC	CASSQDLGTHYGYTF
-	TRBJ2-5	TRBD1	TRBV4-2	TGTGCCAGCAGCCAAAGACAGGGCTACCAAGAGACCCAGTACTTC	CASSQRQGYQETQYF
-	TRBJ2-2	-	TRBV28	TGTGCCAGCAGTCCATGGGAGACCACCGGGGAGCTGTTTTTT	CASSPWETTGELFF
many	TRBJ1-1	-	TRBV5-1	TGCGCCAGCAGCTTGGACAGGGTAACTGAAGCTTTCTTT	CASSLDRVTEAFF
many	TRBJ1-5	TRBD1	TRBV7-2	TGTGCCAGCAGCTTAACAGGGGGGCGTCAGCCCCAGCATTTT	CASSLTGGRQPQHF
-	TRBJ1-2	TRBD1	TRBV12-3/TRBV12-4	TGTGCCAGCAGTGCAGGACAGGGCCTTGGCTACACCTTC	CASSAGQGLGYTF
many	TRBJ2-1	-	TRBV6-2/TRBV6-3	TGTGCCAGCAGAAAAGGTGGTAGCTCCTACAATGAGCAGTTCTTC	CASRKGGSSYNEQFF
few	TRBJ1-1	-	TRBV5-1	TGCGCCAGCAGCGGGACTTCGTCCACTGAAGCTTTCTTT	CASSGTSSTEAFF
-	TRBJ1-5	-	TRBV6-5	TGTGCCAGCAGTTACTCGAAGGATTCCAGGGGCCCCAATCAGCCCCAGCATTTT	CASSYSKDSRGPNQPQHF
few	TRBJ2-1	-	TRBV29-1	TGCAGCGTTGAAGATGGGTATGAGCAGTTCTTC	CSVEDGYEQFF
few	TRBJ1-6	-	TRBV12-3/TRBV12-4	TGTGCCAGCAGCTCGACAGAATATAATTCACCCCTCCACTTT	CASSSTEYNSPLHF
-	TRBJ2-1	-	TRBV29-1	TGCAGCGTCGCGGTGGGCGGATTTTACAATGAGCAGTTCTTC	CSVAVGGFYNEQFF
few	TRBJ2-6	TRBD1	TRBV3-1	TGTGCCAGCAGCCAAACAGGGGCCTCAGCCAACCTCTTCTCTGGGGCCAACGTCCTGACTTTC	CASSQTGASANLFSGANVLTF
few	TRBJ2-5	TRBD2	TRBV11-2	TGTGCCAGCAGCCCCGGGGGGGGCCAGTACTTC	CASSPGGGQYF
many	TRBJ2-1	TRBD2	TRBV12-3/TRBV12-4	TGTGCCAGCAGTTATAGCGGGGGGGCCACTGCTGAGCAGTTCTTC	CASSYSGGATAEQFF
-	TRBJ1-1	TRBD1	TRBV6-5	TGTGCCAGCAGTTTCAGACAGGGAGGAGGAACTGAAGCTTTCTTT	CASSFRQGGGTEAFF
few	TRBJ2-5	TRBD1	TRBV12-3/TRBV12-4	TGTGCCAGCAGGCAGGACAGGCGCACAAGACAAGAGACCCAGTACTTC	CASRQDRRTRQETQYF
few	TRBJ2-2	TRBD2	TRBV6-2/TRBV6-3	TGTGCCAGCAGTTACCGGGGGCTAGCGGGGGCCACCACCGGGGAGCTGTTTTTT	CASSYRGLAGATTGELFF
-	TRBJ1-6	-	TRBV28	TGTGCCAGCAGTTTACCCCCAGGGGCCAACTCACCCCTCCACTTT	CASSLPPGANSPLHF
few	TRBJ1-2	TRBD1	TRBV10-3	TGTGCCATCAATAACAGGGGTATTAGCTATGGCTACACCTTC	CAINNRGISYGYTF
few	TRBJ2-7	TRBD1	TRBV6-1	TGTGCCAGCATAGGGCGACAGGGGGTACCCGAGCAGTACTTC	CASIGRQGVPEQYF
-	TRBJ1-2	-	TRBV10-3	TGTGCCATCAGTGAGTCCAGGGCGGATGGCTACACCTTC	CAISESRADGYTF
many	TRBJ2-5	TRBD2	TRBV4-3	TGCGCCAGCAGCCAAGATTGGGCTAGCGGGGCAGAGACCCAGTACTTC	CASSQDWASGAETQYF
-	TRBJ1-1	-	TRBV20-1	TGCAGTGCTAGAGATGTCAGGGTGAACACTGATGCTTTCTTT	CSARDVRVNTDAFF
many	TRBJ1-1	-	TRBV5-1	TGCGCCAGCAGCTTGGAGGGGGGGCCAGCTTTCTTT	CASSLEGGPAFF
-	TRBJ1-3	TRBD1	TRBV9	TGTGCCAGCAGCCCACGACAGGGGGTTGGAAACACCATATATTTT	CASSPRQGVGNTIYF
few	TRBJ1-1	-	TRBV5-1	TGCGCCAGCAGCTTGAACGGGGGCCCGGTCACTGAAGCTTTCTTT	CASSLNGGPVTEAFF
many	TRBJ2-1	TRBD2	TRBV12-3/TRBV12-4	TGTGCCAGCGGGGGGCGGGGGGGCAATGAGCAGTTCTTC	CASGGRGGNEQFF
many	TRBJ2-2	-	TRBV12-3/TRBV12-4	TGTGCCAGCAGTTGGGGGATTTATCTAAGGGACAACACGAACACCGGGGAGCTGTTTTTT	CASSWGIYLRDNTNTGELFF
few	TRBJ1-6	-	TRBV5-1	TGCGCCAGCAGCCAAGGGACAATAGATAATTCACCCCTCCACTTT	CASSQGTIDNSPLHF
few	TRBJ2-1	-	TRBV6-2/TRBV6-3	TGTGCCAGCAGTGGGGCGGGAACGTACAATGAGCAGTTCTTC	CASSGAGTYNEQFF
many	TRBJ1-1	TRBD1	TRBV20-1	TGCAGTGCTAGAGGACAGGGACCAAACACTGAAGCTTTCTTT	CSARGQGPNTEAFF
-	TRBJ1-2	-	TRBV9	TGTGCCAGCAGCGTAGATTCCCCGAAAGGCTACACCTTC	CASSVDSPKGYTF
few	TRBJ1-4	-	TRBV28	TGTGCCAGCAGTCAGAATGTCCCGGGACACGACGAAAAACTGTTTTTT	CASSQNVPGHDEKLFF
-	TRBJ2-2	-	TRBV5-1	TGCGCCAGCAGCTTTTTCGGTCTGACGAACACCGGGGAGCTGTTTTTT	CASSFFGLTNTGELFF
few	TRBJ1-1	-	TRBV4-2	TGTGCCAGCAGTGAGTCCCGGCCCACTGAAGCTTTCTTT	CASSESRPTEAFF
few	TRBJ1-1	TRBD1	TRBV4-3	TGCGCCAGCAGCCGCCTAGACAGGGAGGGAACTGAAGCTTTCTTT	CASSRLDREGTEAFF
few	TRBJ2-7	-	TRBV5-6	TGTGCCAGCAGCTTGGGCCACTACTACGAGCAGTACTTC	CASSLGHYYEQYF